These T cell receptor beta chains were read from a single sample in a study of patients and donors after allogeneic stem cell transplantation. TCRdb fed the RT-PCR reads into MiXCR, producing one record per CDR3 protein. The repertoire holds over 350,000 distinct CDR3 sequences, with roughly 16% as singletons. Material for sequencing was blood, either unsorted or a sorted T cell fraction (not recorded which). The receptors originated from a human donor who was either an allogeneic HSCT recipient or a stem cell or donor lymphocyte infusion donor (not recorded which). It is not recorded whose cells these are; they may come from a transplant donor. The CDR3 runs from the conserved cysteine through the conserved F or W. Each record gives: V gene, D gene, clone size, J gene, CDR3 protein, CDR3 DNA. A D gene is named only where the DNA matches it firmly. Only part of the rows carry a size: once, few, many, or a class if the clone is expanded.

V gene: TRBV29-1
D gene: NA
clone size: NA
J gene: TRBJ1-2
CDR3 protein: CSVERAGFYGYTF
CDR3 DNA: TGCAGCGTTGAACGGGCAGGCTTCTATGGCTACACCTTC

V gene: TRBV27
D gene: NA
clone size: NA
J gene: TRBJ1-4
CDR3 protein: CASSFLDRREKLFF
CDR3 DNA: TGTGCCAGCAGTTTCCTGGACAGAAGGGAAAAACTGTTTTTT

V gene: TRBV20-1
D gene: TRBD2
clone size: NA
J gene: TRBJ2-5
CDR3 protein: CSAARTSGGTQETQYF
CDR3 DNA: TGCAGTGCTGCTCGGACTAGCGGGGGAACCCAAGAGACCCAGTACTTC

V gene: TRBV29-1
D gene: NA
clone size: NA
J gene: TRBJ1-1
CDR3 protein: CSVASRQGTEAFF
CDR3 DNA: TGCAGCGTTGCTTCCCGGCAGGGCACTGAAGCTTTCTTT

V gene: TRBV12-3/TRBV12-4
D gene: TRBD1
clone size: few
J gene: TRBJ1-6
CDR3 protein: CASSSRTGNRGSPLHF
CDR3 DNA: TGTGCCAGCAGTTCCCGGACAGGAAACCGGGGTTCACCCCTCCACTTT

V gene: TRBV19
D gene: TRBD2
clone size: NA
J gene: TRBJ2-1
CDR3 protein: CASSIRVPLGRAREDEQFF
CDR3 DNA: TGTGCCAGTAGTATTAGGGTTCCCTTGGGACGGGCCCGGGAGGATGAGCAGTTCTTC

V gene: TRBV4-3
D gene: NA
clone size: once
J gene: TRBJ1-6
CDR3 protein: CASSQDPRRGGLGSPLHF
CDR3 DNA: TGCGCCAGCAGCCAGGATCCTCGTCGGGGGGGACTAGGCTCACCCCTCCACTTT

V gene: TRBV5-6
D gene: NA
clone size: NA
J gene: TRBJ2-7
CDR3 protein: CASSLVGNHEQYF
CDR3 DNA: TGTGCCAGCAGCTTGGTAGGGAACCACGAGCAGTACTTC

V gene: TRBV12-3/TRBV12-4
D gene: NA
clone size: many
J gene: TRBJ1-2
CDR3 protein: CASSLGHKNLYGYTF
CDR3 DNA: TGTGCCAGCAGTTTGGGGCACAAAAACCTCTATGGCTACACCTTC

V gene: TRBV20-1
D gene: NA
clone size: NA
J gene: TRBJ2-1
CDR3 protein: CSVAVSGFYNEQFF
CDR3 DNA: TGCAGTGTCGCCGTTAGCGGTTTCTACAATGAGCAGTTCTTC

V gene: TRBV7-3
D gene: NA
clone size: few
J gene: TRBJ1-3
CDR3 protein: CASSLKFWTVISGNTIYF
CDR3 DNA: TGTGCCAGCAGCTTAAAGTTCTGGACAGTTATCTCTGGAAACACCATATATTTT

V gene: TRBV5-1
D gene: TRBD1
clone size: few
J gene: TRBJ2-1
CDR3 protein: CASSTRTGNEQFF
CDR3 DNA: TGCGCCAGCAGCACCCGGACAGGGAATGAGCAGTTCTTC

V gene: TRBV12-3/TRBV12-4
D gene: TRBD2
clone size: NA
J gene: TRBJ2-1
CDR3 protein: CASIFSGSSYNEQFF
CDR3 DNA: TGTGCCAGCATCTTTAGCGGGAGCTCCTACAATGAGCAGTTCTTC

V gene: TRBV24-1
D gene: NA
clone size: NA
J gene: TRBJ2-7
CDR3 protein: CATSAGEYEQYF
CDR3 DNA: TGTGCCACCAGTGCAGGAGAGTACGAGCAGTACTTC

V gene: TRBV5-1
D gene: NA
clone size: NA
J gene: TRBJ2-2
CDR3 protein: CASSLAGKDLTGELFF
CDR3 DNA: TGCGCCAGCAGCTTGGCCGGAAAGGATCTCACCGGGGAGCTGTTTTTT

V gene: TRBV29-1
D gene: NA
clone size: NA
J gene: TRBJ1-1
CDR3 protein: CSVKGRVGTEAFF
CDR3 DNA: TGCAGCGTCAAGGGCAGGGTAGGCACTGAAGCTTTCTTT

V gene: TRBV19
D gene: TRBD1
clone size: NA
J gene: TRBJ2-1
CDR3 protein: CASSSRGHEQFF
CDR3 DNA: TGTGCCAGTAGTTCCAGGGGGCATGAGCAGTTCTTC

V gene: TRBV6-2/TRBV6-3
D gene: NA
clone size: few
J gene: TRBJ2-5
CDR3 protein: CASSRLSGETQYF
CDR3 DNA: TGTGCCAGCAGTCGACTCTCAGGGGAGACCCAGTACTTC

V gene: TRBV12-3/TRBV12-4
D gene: TRBD2
clone size: many
J gene: TRBJ2-1
CDR3 protein: CASSRVGTSGANEQFF
CDR3 DNA: TGTGCCAGCAGTCGAGTTGGGACTAGCGGGGCCAATGAGCAGTTCTTC

V gene: TRBV12-3/TRBV12-4
D gene: TRBD1
clone size: many
J gene: TRBJ2-6
CDR3 protein: CASSSRTGGRSGANVLTF
CDR3 DNA: TGTGCCAGCAGTTCCCGTACAGGGGGCAGGTCTGGGGCCAACGTCCTGACTTTC

V gene: TRBV7-8
D gene: NA
clone size: NA
J gene: TRBJ2-5
CDR3 protein: CASSPRTERQETQYF
CDR3 DNA: TGTGCCAGCAGTCCAAGGACAGAGCGACAAGAGACCCAGTACTTC

V gene: TRBV20-1
D gene: NA
clone size: NA
J gene: TRBJ2-3
CDR3 protein: CSASPPGGSTDTQYF
CDR3 DNA: TGCAGTGCTAGCCCCCCAGGGGGGAGCACAGATACGCAGTATTTT

V gene: TRBV7-8
D gene: NA
clone size: NA
J gene: TRBJ2-5
CDR3 protein: CASSLGGVRDQETQYF
CDR3 DNA: TGTGCCAGCAGCTTAGGGGGGGTAAGAGACCAAGAGACCCAGTACTTC

V gene: TRBV11-2
D gene: TRBD1
clone size: NA
J gene: TRBJ1-4
CDR3 protein: CASSLPGTVDSTNEKLFF
CDR3 DNA: TGTGCCAGCAGCTTACCGGGGACAGTCGACTCAACTAATGAAAAACTGTTTTTT

V gene: TRBV19
D gene: NA
clone size: NA
J gene: TRBJ2-7
CDR3 protein: CASRYRDGLYEQYF
CDR3 DNA: TGTGCCAGTAGGTACAGGGATGGGCTCTACGAGCAGTACTTC

V gene: TRBV5-1
D gene: TRBD2
clone size: few
J gene: TRBJ2-2
CDR3 protein: CASSLALAGTGELFF
CDR3 DNA: TGCGCCAGCAGCTTGGCATTAGCGGGAACCGGGGAGCTGTTTTTT

V gene: TRBV5-1
D gene: NA
clone size: NA
J gene: TRBJ1-1
CDR3 protein: CASSSQRVNTEAFF
CDR3 DNA: TGCGCCAGCAGCTCGCAACGGGTGAACACTGAAGCTTTCTTT

V gene: TRBV4-3
D gene: TRBD1
clone size: few
J gene: TRBJ2-5
CDR3 protein: CASSQARGWETQYF
CDR3 DNA: TGCGCCAGCAGCCAAGCCAGGGGGTGGGAGACCCAGTACTTC

V gene: TRBV7-2
D gene: NA
clone size: few
J gene: TRBJ2-7
CDR3 protein: CASSLAEKKGEQYF
CDR3 DNA: TGTGCCAGCAGCTTAGCGGAGAAAAAGGGCGAGCAGTACTTC

V gene: TRBV6-5
D gene: NA
clone size: few
J gene: TRBJ2-1
CDR3 protein: CASSYGDGSSYNEQFF
CDR3 DNA: TGTGCCAGCAGTTACGGGGACGGTAGCTCCTACAATGAGCAGTTCTTC

V gene: TRBV12-3/TRBV12-4
D gene: NA
clone size: few
J gene: TRBJ1-1
CDR3 protein: CASTFKGTGRFMNTEAFF
CDR3 DNA: TGTGCCAGCACCTTCAAGGGTACAGGGCGTTTTATGAACACTGAAGCTTTCTTT

V gene: TRBV18
D gene: NA
clone size: NA
J gene: TRBJ2-7
CDR3 protein: CASSPGLGKGYEQYF
CDR3 DNA: TGTGCCAGCTCACCAGGTCTCGGGAAGGGCTACGAGCAGTACTTC

V gene: TRBV27
D gene: NA
clone size: few
J gene: TRBJ1-2
CDR3 protein: CASSFRGTLGRGYTF
CDR3 DNA: TGTGCCAGCAGTTTCCGAGGCACCCTTGGTCGTGGCTACACCTTC

V gene: TRBV5-1
D gene: NA
clone size: few
J gene: TRBJ2-7
CDR3 protein: CASSLAVTGPISYEQYF
CDR3 DNA: TGCGCCAGCAGCCTTGCCGTTACAGGGCCCATCTCCTACGAGCAGTACTTC

V gene: TRBV4-3
D gene: NA
clone size: many
J gene: TRBJ2-3
CDR3 protein: CASSQDRMRWLGTDTQYF
CDR3 DNA: TGCGCCAGCAGCCAAGATAGGATGCGGTGGCTTGGCACAGATACGCAGTATTTT

V gene: TRBV20-1
D gene: NA
clone size: NA
J gene: TRBJ1-6
CDR3 protein: CSAMDPINSPLHF
CDR3 DNA: TGCAGTGCAATGGACCCAATTAATTCACCCCTCCACTTT

V gene: TRBV11-2
D gene: TRBD1
clone size: NA
J gene: TRBJ2-5
CDR3 protein: CASSFLRRTGIQETQYF
CDR3 DNA: TGTGCCAGCAGCTTCCTCCGTCGGACAGGGATCCAAGAGACCCAGTACTTC

V gene: TRBV4-3
D gene: NA
clone size: few
J gene: TRBJ1-6
CDR3 protein: CASSQVEGLGSPLHF
CDR3 DNA: TGCGCCAGCAGCCAAGTTGAGGGTCTTGGGTCACCCCTCCACTTT